This TCR beta chain was recorded in a study of OX40 agonist ivuxolimab in advanced cancers. The data were produced by immunoSEQ multiplex PCR, yet TCRdb's version contains in-frame clones alone and is incomplete. The table records 70,000 to 95,000 clones, roughly 84% of them present only once. The sequence was collected from an adult with an advanced solid tumor such as melanoma, head and neck, liver or kidney cancer. The source material was CD4+ or CD8+ T cells sorted from blood, sampled in a trial of the OX40 agonist ivuxolimab.

As DNA, the CDR3 is TGTGCCAGCAGCTCGCGAGGATCGCCCACAGATACGCAGTATTTT. Protein product: CASSSRGSPTDTQYF. This chain connects TRBV11-3 to TRBJ2-3; no clear D. V was trimmed by 4 bases and J by 2 bases, leaving 13 bases between them. The germline CDR1 and CDR2 sequences are SGHNT and YENEEA. This CDR3 region has 15 residues.